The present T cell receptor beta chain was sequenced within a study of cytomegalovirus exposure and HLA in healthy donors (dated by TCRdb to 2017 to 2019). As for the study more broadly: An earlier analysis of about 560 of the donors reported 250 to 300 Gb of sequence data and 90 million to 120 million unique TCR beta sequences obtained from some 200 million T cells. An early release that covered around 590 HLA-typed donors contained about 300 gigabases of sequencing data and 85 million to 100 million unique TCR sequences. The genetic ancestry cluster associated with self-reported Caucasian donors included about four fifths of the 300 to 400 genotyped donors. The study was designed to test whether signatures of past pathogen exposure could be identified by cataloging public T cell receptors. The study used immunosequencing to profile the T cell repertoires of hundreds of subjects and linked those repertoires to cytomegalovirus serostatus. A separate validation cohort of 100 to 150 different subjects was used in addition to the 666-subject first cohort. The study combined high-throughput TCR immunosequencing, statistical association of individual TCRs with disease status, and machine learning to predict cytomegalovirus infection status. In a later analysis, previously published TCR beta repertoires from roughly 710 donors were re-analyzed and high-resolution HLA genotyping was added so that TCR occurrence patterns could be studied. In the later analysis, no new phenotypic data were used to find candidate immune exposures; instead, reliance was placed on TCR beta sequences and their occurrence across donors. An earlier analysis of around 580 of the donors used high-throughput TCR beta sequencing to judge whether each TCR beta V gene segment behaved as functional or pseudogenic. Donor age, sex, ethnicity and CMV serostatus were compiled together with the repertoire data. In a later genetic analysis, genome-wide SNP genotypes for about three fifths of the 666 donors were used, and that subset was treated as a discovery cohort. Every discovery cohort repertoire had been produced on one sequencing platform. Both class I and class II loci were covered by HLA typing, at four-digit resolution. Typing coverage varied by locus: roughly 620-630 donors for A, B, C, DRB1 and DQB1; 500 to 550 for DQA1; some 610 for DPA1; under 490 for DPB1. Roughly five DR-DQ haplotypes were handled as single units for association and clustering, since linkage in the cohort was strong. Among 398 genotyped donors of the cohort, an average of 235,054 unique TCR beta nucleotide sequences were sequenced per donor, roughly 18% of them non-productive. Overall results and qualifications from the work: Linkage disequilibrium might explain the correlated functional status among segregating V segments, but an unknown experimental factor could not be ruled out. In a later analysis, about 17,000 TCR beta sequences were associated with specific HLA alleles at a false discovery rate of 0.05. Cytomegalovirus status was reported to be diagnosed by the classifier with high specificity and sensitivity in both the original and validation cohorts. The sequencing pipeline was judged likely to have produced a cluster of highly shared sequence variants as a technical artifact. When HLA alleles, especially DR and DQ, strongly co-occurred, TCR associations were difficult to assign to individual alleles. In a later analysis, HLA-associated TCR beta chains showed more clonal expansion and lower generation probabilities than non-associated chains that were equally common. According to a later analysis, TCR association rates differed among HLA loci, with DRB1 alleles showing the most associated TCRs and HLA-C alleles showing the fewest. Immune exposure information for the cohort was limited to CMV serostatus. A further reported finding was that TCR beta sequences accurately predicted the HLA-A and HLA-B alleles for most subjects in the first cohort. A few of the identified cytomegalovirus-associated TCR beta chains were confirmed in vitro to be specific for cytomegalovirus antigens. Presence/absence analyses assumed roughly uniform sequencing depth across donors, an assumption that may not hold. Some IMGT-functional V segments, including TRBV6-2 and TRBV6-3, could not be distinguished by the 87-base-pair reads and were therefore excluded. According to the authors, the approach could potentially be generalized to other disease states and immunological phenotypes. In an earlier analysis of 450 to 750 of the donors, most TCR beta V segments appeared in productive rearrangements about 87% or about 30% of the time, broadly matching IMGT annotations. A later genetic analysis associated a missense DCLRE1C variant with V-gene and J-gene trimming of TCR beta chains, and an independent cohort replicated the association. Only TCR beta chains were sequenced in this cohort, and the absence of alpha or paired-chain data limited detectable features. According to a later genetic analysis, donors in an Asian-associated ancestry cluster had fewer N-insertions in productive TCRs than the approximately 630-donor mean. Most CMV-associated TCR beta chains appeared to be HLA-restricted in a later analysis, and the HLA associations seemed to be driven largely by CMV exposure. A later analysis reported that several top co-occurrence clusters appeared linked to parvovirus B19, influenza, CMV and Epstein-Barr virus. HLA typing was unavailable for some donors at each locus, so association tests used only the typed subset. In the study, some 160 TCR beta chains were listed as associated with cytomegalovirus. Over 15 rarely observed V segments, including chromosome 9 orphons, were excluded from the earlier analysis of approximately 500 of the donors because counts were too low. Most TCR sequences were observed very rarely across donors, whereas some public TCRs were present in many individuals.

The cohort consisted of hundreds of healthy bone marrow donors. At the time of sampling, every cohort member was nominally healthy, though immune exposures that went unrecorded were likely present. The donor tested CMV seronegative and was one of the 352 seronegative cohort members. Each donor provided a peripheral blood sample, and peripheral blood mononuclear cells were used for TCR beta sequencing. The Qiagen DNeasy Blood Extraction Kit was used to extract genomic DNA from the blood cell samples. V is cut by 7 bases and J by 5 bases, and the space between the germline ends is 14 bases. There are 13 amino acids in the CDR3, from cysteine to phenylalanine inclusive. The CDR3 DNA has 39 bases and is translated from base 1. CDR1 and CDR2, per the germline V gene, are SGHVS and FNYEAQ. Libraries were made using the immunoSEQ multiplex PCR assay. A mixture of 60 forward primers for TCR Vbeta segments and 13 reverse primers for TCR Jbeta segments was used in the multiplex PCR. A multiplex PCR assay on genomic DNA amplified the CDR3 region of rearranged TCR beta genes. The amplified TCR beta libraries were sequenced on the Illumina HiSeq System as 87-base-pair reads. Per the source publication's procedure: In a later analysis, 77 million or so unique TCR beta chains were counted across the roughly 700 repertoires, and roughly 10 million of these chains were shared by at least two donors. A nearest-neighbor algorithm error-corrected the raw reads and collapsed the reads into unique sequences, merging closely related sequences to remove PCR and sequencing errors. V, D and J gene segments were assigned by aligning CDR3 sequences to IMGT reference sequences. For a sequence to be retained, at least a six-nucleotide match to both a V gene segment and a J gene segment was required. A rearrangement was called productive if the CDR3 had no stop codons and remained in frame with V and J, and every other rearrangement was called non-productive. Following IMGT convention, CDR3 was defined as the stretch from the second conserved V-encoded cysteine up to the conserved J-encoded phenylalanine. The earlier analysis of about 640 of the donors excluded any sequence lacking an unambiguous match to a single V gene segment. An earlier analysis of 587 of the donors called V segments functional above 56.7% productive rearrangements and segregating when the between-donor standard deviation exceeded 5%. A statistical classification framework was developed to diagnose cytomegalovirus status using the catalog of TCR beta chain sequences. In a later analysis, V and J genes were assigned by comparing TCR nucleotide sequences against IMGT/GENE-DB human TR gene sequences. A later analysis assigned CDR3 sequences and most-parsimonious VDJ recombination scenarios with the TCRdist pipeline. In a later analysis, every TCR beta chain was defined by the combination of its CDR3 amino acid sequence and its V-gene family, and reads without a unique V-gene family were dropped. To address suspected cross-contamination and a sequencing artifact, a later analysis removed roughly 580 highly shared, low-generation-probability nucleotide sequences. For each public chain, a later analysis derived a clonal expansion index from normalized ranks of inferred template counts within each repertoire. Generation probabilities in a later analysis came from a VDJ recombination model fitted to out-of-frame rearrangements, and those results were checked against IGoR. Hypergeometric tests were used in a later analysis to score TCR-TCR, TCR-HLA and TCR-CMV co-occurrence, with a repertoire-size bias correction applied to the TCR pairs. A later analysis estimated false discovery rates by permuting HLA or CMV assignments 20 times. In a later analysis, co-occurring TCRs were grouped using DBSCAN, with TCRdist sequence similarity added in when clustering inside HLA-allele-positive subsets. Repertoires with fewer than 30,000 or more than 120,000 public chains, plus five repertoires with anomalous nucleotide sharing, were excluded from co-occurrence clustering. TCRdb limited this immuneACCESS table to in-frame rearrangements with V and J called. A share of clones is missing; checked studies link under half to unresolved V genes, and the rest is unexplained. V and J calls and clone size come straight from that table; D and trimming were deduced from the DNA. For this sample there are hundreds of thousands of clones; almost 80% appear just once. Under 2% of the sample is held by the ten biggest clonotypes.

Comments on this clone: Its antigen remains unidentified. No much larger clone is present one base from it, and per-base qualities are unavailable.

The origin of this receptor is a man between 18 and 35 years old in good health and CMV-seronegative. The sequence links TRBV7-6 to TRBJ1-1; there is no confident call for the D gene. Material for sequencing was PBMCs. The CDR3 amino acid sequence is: CASMAVGLTEAFF. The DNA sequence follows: TGTGCCAGCATGGCAGTTGGTCTTACTGAAGCTTTCTTT.